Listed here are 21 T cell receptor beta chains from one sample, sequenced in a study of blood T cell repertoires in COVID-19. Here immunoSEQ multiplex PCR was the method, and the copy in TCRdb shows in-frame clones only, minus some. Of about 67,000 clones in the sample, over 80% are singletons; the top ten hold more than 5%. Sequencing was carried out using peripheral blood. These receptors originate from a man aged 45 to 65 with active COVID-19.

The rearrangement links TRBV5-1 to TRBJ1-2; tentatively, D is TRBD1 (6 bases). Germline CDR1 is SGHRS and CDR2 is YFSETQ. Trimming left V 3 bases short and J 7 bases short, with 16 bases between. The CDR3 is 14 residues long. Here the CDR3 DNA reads TGCGCCAGCAGCTACCCCTCAGGGGAGGGTGGCTACACCTTC. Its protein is CASSYPSGEGGYTF.

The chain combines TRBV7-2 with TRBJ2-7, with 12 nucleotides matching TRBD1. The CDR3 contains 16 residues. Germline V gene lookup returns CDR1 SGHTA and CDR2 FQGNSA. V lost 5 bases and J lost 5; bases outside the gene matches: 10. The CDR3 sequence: CASSTGTGGPLHEQYF. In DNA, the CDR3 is TGTGCCAGCAGCACCGGGACAGGGGGCCCCTTGCACGAGCAGTACTTC.

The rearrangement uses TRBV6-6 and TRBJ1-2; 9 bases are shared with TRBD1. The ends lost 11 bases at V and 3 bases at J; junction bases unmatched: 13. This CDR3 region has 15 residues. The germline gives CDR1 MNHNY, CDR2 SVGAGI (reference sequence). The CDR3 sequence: CASRRDRDIYYGYTF. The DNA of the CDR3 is TGTGCCTCCCGTAGGGACAGGGACATCTACTATGGCTACACCTTC.

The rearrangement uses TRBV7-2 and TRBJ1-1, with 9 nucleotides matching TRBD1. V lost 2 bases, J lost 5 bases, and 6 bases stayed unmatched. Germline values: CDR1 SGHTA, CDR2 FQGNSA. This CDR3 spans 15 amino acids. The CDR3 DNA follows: TGTGCCAGCAGCTTAATGGGGACAGGGAGGACTGAAGCTTTCTTT. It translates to CASSLMGTGRTEAFF.

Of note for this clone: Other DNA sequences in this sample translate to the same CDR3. The CDR3 DNA reads TGTGCCAGCAGCCACGGGACAGAACCTAACTATGGCTACACCTTC. Its protein is CASSHGTEPNYGYTF. V and J are TRBV3-1 (or the pseudogene TRBV3-2) and TRBJ1-2, with 7 nucleotides matching TRBD1. V lost 3 bases and J lost 0; bases outside the gene matches: 4. Germline-derived CDR1 and CDR2 are LGHDT and YNNKEL (reference sequence). This CDR3 is built from 15 residues.

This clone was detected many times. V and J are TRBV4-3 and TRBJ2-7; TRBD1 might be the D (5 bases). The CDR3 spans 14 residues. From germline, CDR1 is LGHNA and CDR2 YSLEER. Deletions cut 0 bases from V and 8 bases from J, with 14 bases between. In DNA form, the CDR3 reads TGCGCCAGCAGCCAAGATTTGGGGCCCCTGCAGCAGTACTTC. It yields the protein CASSQDLGPLQQYF.

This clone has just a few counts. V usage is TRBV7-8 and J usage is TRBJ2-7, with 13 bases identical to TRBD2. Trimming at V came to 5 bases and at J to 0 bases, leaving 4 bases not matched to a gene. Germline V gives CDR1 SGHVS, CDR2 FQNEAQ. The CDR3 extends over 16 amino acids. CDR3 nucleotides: TGTGCCAGCAGCCTTGGGACTAGCGGGACCTCCTACGAGCAGTACTTC. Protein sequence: CASSLGTSGTSYEQYF.

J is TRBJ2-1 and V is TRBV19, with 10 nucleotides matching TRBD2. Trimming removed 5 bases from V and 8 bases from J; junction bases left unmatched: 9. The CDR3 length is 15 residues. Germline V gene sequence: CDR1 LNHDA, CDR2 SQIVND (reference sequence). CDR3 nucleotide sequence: TGTGCCAGTAGTGAGAGCGGGAGGGCTTCCGATGAGCAGTTCTTC. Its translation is CASSESGRASDEQFF.

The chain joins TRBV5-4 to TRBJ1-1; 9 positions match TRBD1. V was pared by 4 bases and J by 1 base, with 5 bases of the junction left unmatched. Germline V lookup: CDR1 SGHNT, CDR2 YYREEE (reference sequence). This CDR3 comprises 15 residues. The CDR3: CASSLGQGRNTEAFF. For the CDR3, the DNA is TGTGCCAGCAGCCTTGGACAGGGGCGGAACACTGAAGCTTTCTTT.

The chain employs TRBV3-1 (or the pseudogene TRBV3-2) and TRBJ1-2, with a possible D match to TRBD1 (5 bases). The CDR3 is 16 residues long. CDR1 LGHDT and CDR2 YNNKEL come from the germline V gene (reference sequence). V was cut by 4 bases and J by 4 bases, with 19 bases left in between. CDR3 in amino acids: CASSPTFCRAGYGYTF. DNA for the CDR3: TGTGCCAGCAGCCCAACTTTTTGCAGGGCTGGCTATGGCTACACCTTC.

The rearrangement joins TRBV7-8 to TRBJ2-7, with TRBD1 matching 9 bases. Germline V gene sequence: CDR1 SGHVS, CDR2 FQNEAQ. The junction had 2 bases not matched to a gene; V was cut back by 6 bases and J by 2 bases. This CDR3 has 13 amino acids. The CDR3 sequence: CASSRQGAYEQYF. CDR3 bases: TGTGCCAGCAGTCGACAGGGGGCCTACGAGCAGTACTTC.

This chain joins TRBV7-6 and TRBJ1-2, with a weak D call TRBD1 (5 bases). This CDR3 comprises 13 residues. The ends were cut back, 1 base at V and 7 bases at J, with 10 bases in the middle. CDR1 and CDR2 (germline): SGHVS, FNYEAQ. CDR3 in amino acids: CASSLGREGGYTF. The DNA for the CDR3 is TGTGCCAGCAGCTTAGGCAGGGAAGGTGGCTACACCTTC.

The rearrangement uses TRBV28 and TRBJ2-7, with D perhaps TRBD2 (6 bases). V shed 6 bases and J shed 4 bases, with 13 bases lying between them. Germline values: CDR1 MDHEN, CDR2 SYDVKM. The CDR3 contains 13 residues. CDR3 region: CASRKSGTYEQYF. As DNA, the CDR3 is TGTGCCAGCAGGAAATCCGGGACTTACGAGCAGTACTTC.

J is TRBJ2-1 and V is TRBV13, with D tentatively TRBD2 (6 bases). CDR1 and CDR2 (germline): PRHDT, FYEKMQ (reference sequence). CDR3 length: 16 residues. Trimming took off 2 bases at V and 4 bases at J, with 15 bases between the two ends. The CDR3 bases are TGTGCCAGCAGCTTACAATCCGGACTAAAATACAATGAGCAGTTCTTC. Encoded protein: CASSLQSGLKYNEQFF.

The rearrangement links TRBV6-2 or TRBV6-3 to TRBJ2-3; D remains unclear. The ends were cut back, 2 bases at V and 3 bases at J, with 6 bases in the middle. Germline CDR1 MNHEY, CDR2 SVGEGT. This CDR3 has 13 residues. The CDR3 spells CASSYDRTDTQYF. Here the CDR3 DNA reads TGTGCCAGCAGTTACGATCGGACAGATACGCAGTATTTT.

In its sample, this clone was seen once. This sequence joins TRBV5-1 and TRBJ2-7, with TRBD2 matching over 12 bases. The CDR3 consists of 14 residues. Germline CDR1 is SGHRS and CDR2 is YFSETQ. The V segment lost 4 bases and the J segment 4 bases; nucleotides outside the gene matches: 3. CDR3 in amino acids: CASSPTSGSYEQYF. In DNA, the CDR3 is TGCGCCAGCAGCCCGACTAGCGGGAGTTACGAGCAGTACTTC.

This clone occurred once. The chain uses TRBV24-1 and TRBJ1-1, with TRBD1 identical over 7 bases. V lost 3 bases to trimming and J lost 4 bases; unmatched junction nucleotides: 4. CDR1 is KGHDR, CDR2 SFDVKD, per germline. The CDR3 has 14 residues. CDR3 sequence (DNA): TGTGCCACCAGTGATACAGGGGAGATCACTGAAGCTTTCTTT. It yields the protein CATSDTGEITEAFF.

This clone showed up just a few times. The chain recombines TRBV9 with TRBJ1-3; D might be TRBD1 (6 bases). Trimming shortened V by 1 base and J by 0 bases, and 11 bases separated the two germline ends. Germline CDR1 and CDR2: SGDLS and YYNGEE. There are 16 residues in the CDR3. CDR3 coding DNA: TGTGCCAGCAGCGTATCAGGGGACTACTCTGGAAACACCATATATTTT. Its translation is CASSVSGDYSGNTIYF.

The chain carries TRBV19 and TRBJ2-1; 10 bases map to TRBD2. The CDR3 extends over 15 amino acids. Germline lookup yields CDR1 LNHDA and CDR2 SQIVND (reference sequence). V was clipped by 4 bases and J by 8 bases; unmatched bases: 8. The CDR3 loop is CASSTPGTSADEQFF. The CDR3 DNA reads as TGTGCCAGTAGTACCCCCGGGACTAGCGCCGATGAGCAGTTCTTC.

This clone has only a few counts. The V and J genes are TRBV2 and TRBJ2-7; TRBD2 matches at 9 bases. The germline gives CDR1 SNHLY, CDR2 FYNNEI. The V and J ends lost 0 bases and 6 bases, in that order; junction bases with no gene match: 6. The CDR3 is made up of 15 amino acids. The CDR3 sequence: CASSEAGGSGGEQYF. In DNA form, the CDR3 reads TGTGCCAGCAGTGAAGCTGGAGGTAGCGGGGGCGAGCAGTACTTC.

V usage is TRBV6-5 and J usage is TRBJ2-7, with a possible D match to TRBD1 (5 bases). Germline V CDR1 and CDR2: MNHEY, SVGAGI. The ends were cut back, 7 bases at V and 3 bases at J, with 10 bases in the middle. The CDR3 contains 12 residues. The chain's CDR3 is CASKGPLYEQYF. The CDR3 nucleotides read TGTGCCAGCAAGGGGCCGCTCTACGAGCAGTACTTC.